This paragraph reports one T cell receptor beta chain. This specimen comes from a study of monozygotic twins with cystic fibrosis. The CDR3 length is 13 residues. CDR1 and CDR2 from the germline V gene are KGHSH and LQKENI. Trimming removed 8 bases from V and 6 bases from J; junction bases left unmatched: 7. Data came from immunoSEQ multiplex PCR; TCRdb stores just in-frame clones and leaves some out. Of roughly 30,000 clones detected, 80% to 95% appear once; the ten largest clones hold roughly 1%. The chain carries TRBV18 and TRBJ2-3, with 8 bases that match TRBD2. This clonotype was obtained from a girl under 10 years old with cystic fibrosis. Sequencing was carried out using blood. CDR3 nucleotide sequence: TGTGCCAGCGGAAGCGGGAGTTCGGATACGCAGTATTTT. Translation: CASGSGSSDTQYF.